A selection of T cell receptor beta chains follows, all from one sample in a study of blood T cell repertoires in COVID-19. TCRdb keeps only in-frame clones here, not all; method: immunoSEQ multiplex PCR. Here the sample spans 300,000 to 400,000 clones, more than 75% being singletons. Sequenced input: PBMCs or T cells enriched from blood (not recorded which). The receptors stem from a woman between 18 and 29 years old who had recovered from COVID-19. CDR3s include the opening cysteine and the closing phenylalanine or tryptophan. D genes are given only for firm matches. Clone size appears in some rows only: once, few, many, or a class for an expanded clone.

TRBJ2-1 | . | TRBV19 | TRBD2 | TGTGCCAGTAGTATATCCGGGGGGGCCTGGAATGAGCAGTTCTTC | CASSISGGAWNEQFF
TRBJ1-2 | few | TRBV21-1 | . | TGTGCCAGCAGCTCTAGGGGCTATGGCTACACCTTC | CASSSRGYGYTF
TRBJ1-5 | . | TRBV2 | . | TGTGCCAGCAGCCAGAGTTGGGTACAGTTACGCAATCAGCCCCAGCATTTT | CASSQSWVQLRNQPQHF
TRBJ2-6 | . | TRBV19 | . | TGTGCCAGTAGTATAGCGGCAGGGGTCGGGGCCAACGTCCTGACTTTC | CASSIAAGVGANVLTF
TRBJ1-1 | . | TRBV30 | . | TGTGCCTGGAGTGTATCTATGAACACTGAAGCTTTCTTT | CAWSVSMNTEAFF
TRBJ1-4 | . | TRBV18 | . | TGTGCCAGCTCACCTCAAGTGCGGAGGGGTGATGAAAAACTGTTTTTT | CASSPQVRRGDEKLFF
TRBJ1-2 | . | TRBV16 | . | TGTGCCAGCAAGGGGTATGGCTACACCTTC | CASKGYGYTF
TRBJ1-2 | . | TRBV5-1 | TRBD1 | TGCGCCAGCAGCATATCAACGGGACAGCGAGGCTCTAACTATGGCTACACCTTC | CASSISTGQRGSNYGYTF
TRBJ2-7 | . | TRBV2 | TRBD2 | TGTGCCACGGGGGGGGGAACCCTGAACGAGCAGTACTTC | CATGGGTLNEQYF
TRBJ1-6 | . | TRBV5-5 | . | TGTGCCAGCAGCTTGGGTCTGGAGGACTATAATTCACCCCTCCACTTT | CASSLGLEDYNSPLHF
TRBJ2-2 | . | TRBV7-2 | TRBD2 | TGTGCCAGCAGCTTAGTAGTTCTAGCGGGGGGCCAGGCCACCGGGGAGCTGTTTTTT | CASSLVVLAGGQATGELFF
TRBJ2-5 | . | TRBV19 | TRBD1 | TGTGCCAGTAGTGGGGGACAGGGCTACCAAGAGACCCAGTACTTC | CASSGGQGYQETQYF
TRBJ1-5 | . | TRBV18 | . | TGTGCCAGCTCACCACATAGCGATCAGCCCCAGCATTTT | CASSPHSDQPQHF
TRBJ1-3 | . | TRBV4-3 | . | TGCGCCAGCAGCCAAGAATTTCAGGGGAGTTTGGGAAACACCATATATTTT | CASSQEFQGSLGNTIYF
TRBJ1-6 | . | TRBV6-5 | . | TGTGCCAGCGAAACGACAGTTGCCAATTCACCCCTCCACTTT | CASETTVANSPLHF
TRBJ1-2 | . | TRBV6-5 | . | TGTGCCAGCATCCGGGGGTATGGCTACACCTTC | CASIRGYGYTF
TRBJ2-7 | . | TRBV29-1 | . | TGCAGCGTTGGCGGATACTACGAGCAGTACTTC | CSVGGYYEQYF
TRBJ2-1 | . | TRBV6-1 | TRBD1 | TGTGCCAGCAGTGAAGGTTCCGGGACAGGTAACAATGAGCAGTTCTTC | CASSEGSGTGNNEQFF
TRBJ2-2 | . | TRBV12-2 | . | TGTGCAAGTCGCCGCGATGGCACCGGGGAGCTGTTTTTT | CASRRDGTGELFF
TRBJ2-3 | once | TRBV3-1/TRBV3-2 | . | TGTGCCAGCAGCCAAGGGCGGGCAGATACGCAGTATTTT | CASSQGRADTQYF